The entry that follows covers one T cell receptor (beta chain) sequence. No cognate antigen has been identified for it. No per-base quality is available; no much larger clone lies one base away. In the ViraFEST assay, PBMC were stimulated with viral peptide pools, and TCR sequencing was then used to find antigen-specific CD4+ T cell clonotypes based on their expansion. After less than eleven days of culture, CD4+ T cells were isolated with the EasySep CD4+ T cell isolation kit. Convalescent patients had PCR-confirmed SARS-CoV-2 infection between March and December 2020, before Alpha, Beta and Delta variants emerged in the United States. Each well held under 2.5 million PBMC cultured in IMDM containing approximately 5.3% human AB serum, around 9.3 IU/ml IL-2 and gentamicin, along with roughly 10 ug/ml peptides. Half of the culture medium was replaced with fresh IL-2-containing medium on days 3 and 7. Each peptide stimulation condition was cultured in triplicate wells unless otherwise noted. Using Ficoll-Paque Plus gradient centrifugation, PBMC were separated from whole blood and then either used fresh or cryopreserved at -140C. Genomic DNA was extracted from cultured CD4+ T cells with the QIAamp micro DNA kit.

The sample originates from a study of vaccination effects on CD4 cells after COVID-19 (dated by TCRdb to the early 2020s). About the full investigation: Participants received two doses of either the BNT162b2 or the mRNA-1273 mRNA SARS-CoV-2 vaccine. In two convalescent patients, pre-vaccine samples were collected 16 days and one week ahead of the first dose, 142 and 148 days after COVID-19 diagnosis. In both COVID-19 convalescent patients and infection-naive vaccine recipients, the study compared SARS-CoV-2 spike-specific CD4+ TCR repertoires from before mRNA vaccination with those from after it. A total of around eleven COVID-19 convalescent patients and a handful of SARS-CoV-2-naive healthy vaccine recipients were included in the full study. Cultures from other donors in the study were sequenced with the Oncomine TCR Beta short-read assay on an Illumina iSeq 100. The paper's findings and limits, for the study overall: Clones induced by infection and clones induced by vaccination both contracted markedly at late timepoints after vaccination, which fits with T cell responses waning over time. Among convalescent patients, the spike-reactive repertoire after vaccination was made up mainly of new vaccine-induced clones that were largely distinct from the clones induced by infection. Limitations of the study were the small number of convalescent patients and the absence of early post-infection timepoints.

The germline V gene gives CDR1 as SQVTM and CDR2 as ANQGSEA. The junction shows trimming of 6 bases on V and 0 bases on J, and the gene matches do not reach 11 bases of it. From the cysteine through the phenylalanine, the CDR3 covers 16 amino acids. Of the read, only the CDR3 DNA is kept; its 48 bases are in frame from base 1. Preparation of the library involved the immunoSEQ multiplex PCR assay. DNA from the CD4+ T cells that had been cultured and isolated underwent TCR beta CDR3 sequencing. As for the authors' bioinformatics: Non-productive TCR sequences were discarded, and reads were trimmed to the CDR3 region, with only CDR3s of 7 or more amino acids retained. The MANAFEST web app was used to identify antigen-specific clonotypes by comparing expansion in peptide wells with expansion in reference cultures. To count as positive, a clone had to show expansion at FDR<0.05 compared with the reference and with all other wells, an odds ratio above 5, and a frequency above 0.1% in two replicate wells. Cross-reactive clonotypes were defined as significantly expanded in SARS-CoV-2 spike wells and in at least one common cold coronavirus spike condition. CDR3 similarity was assessed by Levenshtein distance with the stringdist R package, and unrooted trees were built with ape in R 3.6.1. The clones in this table, taken by TCRdb from immuneACCESS, are in-frame only. Not every clone is retained; where verified, under half of the shortfall comes from an unresolved V gene, and the cause of the rest is unknown. V, J and clone size are those of that table, while D and trimming were read from the DNA. The sample has about 45,000 clones on record, approximately 72% of them singletons. The top ten hold under 30% of the sample.

The rearranged segments are TRBV29-1 and TRBJ2-1; 7 of the junction bases match TRBD1. The specimen comprised CD4+ T cells from PBMCs cultured with a peptide pool, sampled before COVID-19 vaccination. The clonotype comes from a human donor who had a prior SARS-CoV-2 infection. The DNA is as follows: TGCAGCGTACGAACAGGGGTCCCAAGCTCCTACAATGAGCAGTTCTTC. It encodes CSVRTGVPSSYNEQFF.